Each of the 24 T cell receptor beta chains below was sequenced from the same sample in a study of T cell changes during pregnancy in multiple sclerosis. The repertoire was sequenced with immunoSEQ multiplex PCR; TCRdb's copy has only in-frame clones and lacks some. The table lists about 100,000 clones, 92% of them singletons, with roughly 2% in the top ten. Sequenced material: peripheral blood, taken after pregnancy. These TCRs come from a female donor with multiple sclerosis, enrolled in a pregnancy study.

This chain connects TRBV25-1 to TRBJ1-1; the match to TRBD1 covers 8 bases. This CDR3 has 16 amino acids. Per the germline V gene, CDR1 is MGHDK and CDR2 is SYGVNS. Trimming took 0 bases from V and 4 from J; bases not matched to a gene: 7. The CDR3 DNA reads TGTGCCAGCAGTGAATATGGCTATGGACAGGGCACTGAAGCTTTCTTT. Its translation is CASSEYGYGQGTEAFF.

The J gene is TRBJ2-1, the V gene TRBV19, with D possibly matching TRBD2 (6 bases). Germline V lookup: CDR1 LNHDA, CDR2 SQIVND (reference sequence). CDR3 length equals 16 residues. V gave up 3 bases and J gave up 2 bases, with 14 bases separating them. The CDR3 DNA follows: TGTGCCAGTAGTATTTTTAGCGCGGGGCCCTACAATGAGCAGTTCTTC. Protein: CASSIFSAGPYNEQFF.

The chain uses TRBV7-9 and TRBJ2-2; TRBD2 matches at 8 bases. CDR3 length: 14 residues. Unmatched junction bases numbered 4, after V lost 3 bases and J lost 7 bases. Germline CDR1 is SEHNR and CDR2 is FQNEAQ (reference sequence). CDR3 region: CASSLAGGVGELFF. In DNA form, the CDR3 reads TGTGCCAGCAGCTTGGCGGGAGGAGTCGGGGAGCTGTTTTTT.

J is TRBJ2-7 and V is TRBV6-6, with 8 nucleotides matching TRBD1. CDR1 is MNHNY and CDR2 is SVGAGI in the germline V gene (reference sequence). CDR3 length: 12 residues. V gave up 8 bases and J gave up 5 bases; unmatched junction bases: 5. The CDR3 spells CASGQGDHEQYF. CDR3 DNA sequence: TGTGCCAGCGGACAGGGTGACCACGAGCAGTACTTC.

The chain links TRBV4-3 to TRBJ1-2; D may be TRBD1 (6 bases). CDR1 LGHNA and CDR2 YSLEER come from the germline V gene. Trimming shortened V by 4 bases and J by 2 bases, and 17 bases separated the two germline ends. This CDR3 has 16 amino acids. CDR3 protein: CASSRDRDIPNYGYTF. The CDR3 DNA follows: TGCGCCAGCAGCCGCGACCGGGACATTCCCAACTATGGCTACACCTTC.

This clone was detected once. The chain has TRBV25-1 and TRBJ2-7; the match to TRBD1 covers 9 bases. CDR3 size: 16 residues. The germline V gene has CDR1 MGHDK and CDR2 SYGVNS. The trim removed 1 base at V and 2 bases at J, leaving 6 bases unmatched. The CDR3 DNA follows: TGTGCCAGCAGTGAATCAGCTCGACAGGGGGCCTACGAGCAGTACTTC. This codes for CASSESARQGAYEQYF.

The chain links TRBV6-1 to TRBJ1-5, with a weak D call TRBD1 (6 bases). Germline CDR1 and CDR2: MNHNS and SASEGT. This CDR3 contains 15 residues. V dropped 6 bases and J dropped 2 bases, with 14 bases sitting between them. CDR3 sequence: CASRKQGSGNQPQHF. Here the CDR3 DNA reads TGTGCCAGCAGGAAGCAGGGGTCGGGCAATCAGCCCCAGCATTTT.

V gene TRBV20-1 combines with J gene TRBJ1-1, with D possibly being TRBD1 (6 bases). The CDR3 spans 11 residues. Per the germline V gene, CDR1 is DFQATT and CDR2 is SNEGSKA (reference sequence). V was clipped by 3 bases and J by 7 bases, with 9 bases between them. CDR3 in DNA: TGCAGTGCTAGTCAGGGGATTGAAGCTTTCTTT. This sequence encodes CSASQGIEAFF.

The rearrangement links TRBV18 to TRBJ1-4; maybe TRBD1 (5 bases). CDR3 length: 15 residues. Trimming took off 3 bases at V and 6 bases at J, with 14 bases between the two ends. CDR1 is KGHSH, CDR2 LQKENI, per germline. In DNA form, the CDR3 reads TGTGCCAGCTCACCCCTACCGCGCAGGGATGAAAAACTGTTTTTT. Translating it yields CASSPLPRRDEKLFF.

This sequence joins TRBV7-8 and TRBJ1-2; no clear D. The germline gives CDR1 SGHVS, CDR2 FQNEAQ. Deletions cut 5 bases from V and 2 bases from J, with 9 bases between. The CDR3 contains 13 residues. The CDR3 DNA is TGTGCCAGCAGCGGCAGACTAAACTATGGCTACACCTTC. Translating it yields CASSGRLNYGYTF. The variable domain in full, with the rest retrieved from reference TRBV7-8 and TRBJ1-2, is GAGVSQSPRYKVAKRGQDVALRCDPISGHVSLFWYQQALGQGPEFLTYFQNEAQLDKSGLPSDRFFAERPEGSVSTLKIQRTQQEDSAVYLCASSGRLNYGYTFGSGTRLTVV.

J is TRBJ2-7 and V is TRBV9; D might be TRBD2 (6 bases). The CDR3 sequence is 13 residues long. V gave up 4 bases and J gave up 3 bases, with 11 bases separating them. Germline CDR1 SGDLS, CDR2 YYNGEE. The CDR3 here is CASSPGGNYEQYF. For the CDR3, the DNA is TGTGCCAGCAGCCCCGGAGGGAACTACGAGCAGTACTTC.

The chain recombines TRBV4-3 with TRBJ1-4; D not certain. This CDR3 is built from 19 residues. Deletions cut 0 bases from V and 6 bases from J, with 23 bases between. Germline V gene data show CDR1 as LGHNA and CDR2 as YSLEER. CDR3 residues: CASSQDPGRLQQTDEKLFF. CDR3 nucleotide sequence: TGCGCCAGCAGCCAAGATCCGGGCAGACTACAGCAGACCGATGAAAAACTGTTTTTT.

V gene TRBV2 combines with J gene TRBJ2-7; 9 nucleotides line up with TRBD1. Germline values: CDR1 SNHLY, CDR2 FYNNEI. This CDR3 spans 14 amino acids. V shed 6 bases, J shed 6 bases, and the junction held 9 bases outside the gene matches. The CDR3 spells CASSEGTGTGEQYF. The CDR3 coding sequence is TGTGCCAGCAGCGAGGGGACAGGGACGGGCGAGCAGTACTTC. The full variable domain, with the rest looked up from reference TRBV2 and TRBJ2-7, is EPEVTQTPSHQVTQMGQEVILRCVPISNHLYFYWYRQILGQKVEFLVSFYNNEISEKSEIFDDQFSVERPDGSNFTLKIRSTKLEDSAMYFCASSEGTGTGEQYFGPGTRLTVT.

V usage is TRBV20-1 and J usage is TRBJ2-7; D not certain. Germline values: CDR1 DFQATT, CDR2 SNEGSKA (reference sequence). The V gene lost 6 bases and the J gene lost 5 bases, with 8 bases spanning the gap. The CDR3 is 10 residues long. CDR3 region: CSAATNEQYF. The CDR3 DNA reads TGCAGTGCGGCAACCAACGAGCAGTACTTC.

The chain is built from TRBV5-4 and TRBJ2-5; TRBD2 matches 10 bases. CDR1 is SGHNT and CDR2 is YYREEE in the germline V gene (reference sequence). V was clipped by 4 bases and J by 4 bases; unmatched bases: 7. The CDR3 extends over 15 amino acids. CDR3 residues: CASSLAGERSETQYF. The CDR3 bases are TGTGCCAGCAGCCTAGCGGGAGAGCGGTCAGAGACCCAGTACTTC.

This clone was recorded only once. The chain links TRBV2 to TRBJ1-1, with TRBD1 as a possible D gene (6 bases). V was clipped by 11 bases and J by 11 bases, with 24 bases between them. Per germline, CDR1 SNHLY and CDR2 FYNNEI. There are 13 residues in the CDR3. CDR3 sequence (DNA): TGTGCCGGGGCTTCCGGGGGGCCAGGGAACGCTTTCTTT. This sequence encodes CAGASGGPGNAFF.

This clone was picked up one time. The chain uses TRBV2 and TRBJ2-1; TRBD2 matches 10 bases. Germline values: CDR1 SNHLY, CDR2 FYNNEI. The CDR3 has 16 amino acids. The V segment lost 3 bases and the J segment 3 bases; nucleotides outside the gene matches: 5. The chain's CDR3 is CASSEALAGVYNEQFF. CDR3 DNA sequence: TGTGCCAGCAGTGAGGCGCTAGCGGGAGTCTACAATGAGCAGTTCTTC. The entire variable domain, with the rest obtained from reference TRBV2 and TRBJ2-1, is as follows: EPEVTQTPSHQVTQMGQEVILRCVPISNHLYFYWYRQILGQKVEFLVSFYNNEISEKSEIFDDQFSVERPDGSNFTLKIRSTKLEDSAMYFCASSEALAGVYNEQFFGPGTRLTVL.

This clone has a single count. The chain has TRBV10-3 and TRBJ2-7; TRBD2 aligns across 7 bases. V lost 6 bases and J lost 3; bases outside the gene matches: 5. This CDR3 has 13 residues. Looked up from germline, CDR1 is ENHRY and CDR2 is SYGVKD. The CDR3 is CAISAGADYEQYF. DNA for the CDR3: TGTGCCATCAGCGCGGGAGCCGACTACGAGCAGTACTTC.

The chain carries TRBV29-1 and TRBJ2-3, with D hard to call. This CDR3 has 11 amino acids. Per germline, CDR1 SQVTM and CDR2 ANQGSEA. V lost 2 bases and J 4 bases, leaving 4 bases between the germline ends. CDR3 protein: CSVETSDTQYF. DNA of the CDR3: TGCAGCGTTGAAACATCAGATACGCAGTATTTT.

This chain links TRBV7-9 with TRBJ2-5; D is unresolved. The CDR3 has 13 residues. Deletions cut 2 bases from V and 5 bases from J, with 9 bases between. CDR1 and CDR2 (germline): SEHNR, FQNEAQ (reference sequence). Here the CDR3 reads CASSLRVYETQYF. The CDR3 DNA is TGTGCCAGCAGCTTACGGGTATATGAGACCCAGTACTTC.

The chain is built from TRBV7-2 and TRBJ2-5, with D tentatively TRBD1 (6 bases). The V gene's germline CDR1 is SGHTA and CDR2 FQGNSA. Trimming took 1 base from V and 4 from J, leaving 10 bases between them. The CDR3 is made up of 14 amino acids. CDR3 amino acids: CASSLGQVLETQYF. For the CDR3, the DNA is TGTGCCAGCAGCTTAGGACAGGTCCTAGAGACCCAGTACTTC.

The V call is TRBV5-1, the J call TRBJ2-5, with 7 nucleotides matching TRBD1. V lost 6 bases and J lost 6; bases outside the gene matches: 14. In germline, CDR1 is SGHRS, CDR2 YFSETQ. This CDR3 is 15 amino acids long. CDR3 in DNA: TGCGCCAGCACCGGGACAGTCTCCCTCGATCAGACCCAGTACTTC. Translated: CASTGTVSLDQTQYF.

V is TRBV5-6 and J is TRBJ1-1; possibly TRBD1 for D (5 bases). V was trimmed by 4 bases and J by 4 bases, leaving 17 bases between them. This CDR3 is 15 amino acids long. In germline, CDR1 is SGHDT, CDR2 YYEEEE. In DNA, the CDR3 is TGTGCCAGCAGCCTGCCGGGACTCGGGGTCACTGAAGCTTTCTTT. This gives the protein CASSLPGLGVTEAFF.

The chain couples TRBV5-1 to TRBJ1-1, with D uncertain. This CDR3 has 14 amino acids. Trimming took off 0 bases at V and 1 base at J, with 7 bases between the two ends. Germline values: CDR1 SGHRS, CDR2 YFSETQ. The CDR3 DNA follows: TGCGCCAGCAGCTTGGAGGCGGGGAACACTGAAGCTTTCTTT. This encodes CASSLEAGNTEAFF.